These T cell receptor beta chains were read from a single sample in a study of STAT5B mutations in CD4+ large granular lymphocyte leukemia. Some clones are missing from TCRdb's copy, which holds only in-frame ones; the method was immunoSEQ multiplex PCR. The sample contains approximately 32,000 clones, less than 70% of which appear only once. What was sequenced was CD4+ T cells from blood buffy coats. These receptors all come from a human donor in good health. The CDR3 runs from the conserved cysteine through the conserved F or W. D genes are given only for firm matches. Only some rows state a clone size, as once, few, many or a class for expanded clones.

abundance | j_gene | v_gene | d_gene | CDR3aa | CDR3nt
once | TRBJ2-4 | TRBV7-2 | TRBD2 | CASSASGGKNIQYF | TGTGCCAGCAGCGCGTCGGGGGGCAAAAACATTCAGTACTTC
NA | TRBJ1-2 | TRBV6-5 | TRBD1 | CASSPPGQAYYGYTF | TGTGCCAGCAGTCCCCCGGGACAGGCATACTATGGCTACACCTTC
NA | TRBJ1-6 | TRBV9 | TRBD1 | CASSVAADRGLSPLHF | TGTGCCAGCAGCGTGGCTGCGGACAGGGGGCTATCACCCCTCCACTTT
NA | TRBJ2-7 | TRBV7-8 | TRBD1 | CASSLATGNSYEQYF | TGTGCCAGCAGCTTAGCGACAGGGAACTCCTACGAGCAGTACTTC
NA | TRBJ2-1 | TRBV7-2 | NA | CASSLAPAGIGNEQFF | TGTGCCAGCAGCTTAGCGCCCGCAGGGATAGGCAATGAGCAGTTCTTC
NA | TRBJ2-3 | TRBV9 | TRBD1 | CASSAGQGNIDTQYF | TGTGCCAGCAGCGCAGGACAGGGTAACATAGATACGCAGTATTTT
NA | TRBJ1-4 | TRBV6-5 | TRBD1 | CASKLQGNSNEKLFF | TGTGCCAGCAAACTACAGGGGAATAGTAATGAAAAACTGTTTTTT
once | TRBJ2-7 | TRBV19 | TRBD2 | CASSIRAASGDSYEQYF | TGTGCCAGTAGTATACGGGCGGCTAGCGGTGACTCCTACGAGCAGTACTTC
NA | TRBJ2-2 | TRBV5-4 | TRBD2 | CASSQQTSGGMGGELFF | TGTGCCAGCAGCCAGCAGACTAGCGGGGGTATGGGCGGGGAGCTGTTTTTT
few | TRBJ1-1 | TRBV18 | NA | CASSLQVPEAFF | TGTGCCAGCTCCCTGCAGGTCCCTGAAGCTTTCTTT
NA | TRBJ1-2 | TRBV6-6 | NA | CASSYGSTGRLGYTF | TGTGCCAGCAGTTACGGGTCGACGGGGCGCTTGGGCTACACCTTC
NA | TRBJ2-2 | TRBV7-9 | NA | CATRQAGELFF | TGTGCCACGCGGCAAGCCGGGGAGCTGTTTTTT
once | TRBJ1-2 | TRBV15 | NA | CATSETNYGYTF | TGTGCCACCAGCGAAACGAACTATGGCTACACCTTC
NA | TRBJ1-6 | TRBV15 | NA | CATSRGRSSYNSPLHF | TGTGCCACCAGCAGAGGACGTAGCTCCTATAATTCACCCCTCCACTTT
NA | TRBJ2-7 | TRBV5-6 | NA | CASSSTGYLGEQYF | TGTGCCAGCAGCTCTACAGGGTATCTTGGCGAGCAGTACTTC
NA | TRBJ1-3 | TRBV11-2 | NA | CASSLWLSGNTIYF | TGTGCCAGCAGCTTGTGGCTCTCTGGAAACACCATATATTTT
NA | TRBJ1-4 | TRBV7-2 | TRBD1 | CASSPRTGRYEKLFF | TGTGCCAGCAGCCCCCGGACAGGGAGGTACGAAAAACTGTTTTTT
NA | TRBJ2-7 | TRBV5-1 | NA | CASSLDLTYEQYF | TGCGCCAGCAGCTTGGACTTAACCTACGAGCAGTACTTC
NA | TRBJ2-7 | TRBV5-1 | NA | CASSLEVSYEQYF | TGCGCCAGCAGCTTGGAGGTCTCCTACGAGCAGTACTTC
NA | TRBJ1-4 | TRBV6-1 | NA | CASSEALYRVGEKLFF | TGTGCCAGCAGTGAAGCGCTATACAGGGTGGGCGAAAAACTGTTTTTT
NA | TRBJ2-7 | TRBV29-1 | NA | CSVRGSGPTNYEQYF | TGCAGCGTTCGGGGTTCGGGTCCGACGAACTACGAGCAGTACTTC
NA | TRBJ2-1 | TRBV10-3 | NA | CAISESPSKFSNEQFF | TGTGCCATCAGTGAGTCCCCTAGCAAATTTTCGAATGAGCAGTTCTTC
NA | TRBJ2-7 | TRBV5-1 | TRBD1 | CASKRTGTGLYEQYF | TGCGCCAGCAAGAGAACCGGGACAGGGTTATACGAGCAGTACTTC
few | TRBJ1-1 | TRBV5-8 | NA | CASSLVQGSTEAFF | TGTGCCAGCAGCTTGGTACAGGGAAGCACTGAAGCTTTCTTT
NA | TRBJ2-7 | TRBV5-1 | NA | CASSTEGSEQYF | TGCGCCAGCAGCACCGAAGGTAGCGAGCAGTACTTC
NA | TRBJ2-7 | TRBV14 | TRBD2 | CASSQNPSGASYEQYF | TGTGCCAGCAGCCAAAACCCTAGCGGCGCGTCCTACGAGCAGTACTTC
NA | TRBJ2-7 | TRBV10-3 | NA | CAISDGGRKQYF | TGTGCCATCAGTGATGGGGGCCGCAAGCAGTACTTC
NA | TRBJ1-3 | TRBV30 | NA | CAWTDESSGNTIYF | TGTGCCTGGACAGACGAGAGCTCTGGAAACACCATATATTTT
few | TRBJ1-1 | TRBV4-2 | NA | CASSQGVGRDTEAFF | TGTGCCAGCAGCCAAGGGGTGGGCCGAGACACTGAAGCTTTCTTT
medium-sized | TRBJ1-5 | TRBV30 | NA | CAWSRDSTQPQHF | TGTGCCTGGAGTAGAGACAGTACTCAGCCCCAGCATTTT
NA | TRBJ1-2 | TRBV19 | NA | CASTGSGRSLGANYGYTF | TGTGCCAGTACGGGTTCGGGACGCAGTCTCGGGGCTAACTATGGCTACACCTTC
NA | TRBJ1-4 | TRBV5-1 | NA | CASSLGTNEKLFF | TGCGCCAGCAGCTTGGGGACCAATGAAAAACTGTTTTTT
NA | TRBJ2-4 | TRBV29-1 | NA | CSVVGRHIRDIQYF | TGCAGCGTTGTGGGGAGACACATAAGGGACATTCAGTACTTC
NA | TRBJ1-3 | TRBV9 | NA | CASSTEGGPGNTIYF | TGTGCCAGCAGCACTGAGGGGGGGCCAGGAAACACCATATATTTT
few | TRBJ1-1 | TRBV7-9 | NA | CASSYLNTEAFF | TGTGCCAGCAGCTACTTGAACACTGAAGCTTTCTTT
few | TRBJ1-5 | TRBV4-2 | NA | CASSQEGGSQHF | TGTGCCAGCAGCCAAGAAGGGGGGTCCCAGCATTTT